Below, 3 T cell receptor beta chains from the same sample are listed, as sequenced in a study of beta chain features in type 1 diabetes. Expressed TCRB transcripts were sequenced because the entire RNA isolate underwent reverse transcription. Some clones are missing from TCRdb's copy, which holds only in-frame ones; the method was immunoSEQ multiplex PCR. The sample consists of about 140,000 clones, roughly 10% of them appearing once. Sequencing was done on a sample of central memory CD4+ T cells from blood. These receptors came from a woman between 40 and 50 years old in good health.

This clone was counted between two and nine times. CDR3 DNA: TGCGCCAGCAGCTTTGGGCAGGCCACAGATACGCAGTATTTT. Translation gives CASSFGQATDTQYF. J is TRBJ2-3 and V is TRBV5-1; D gene ambiguous. This CDR3 region has 14 residues. Trimming cost V 2 bases and J 2 bases, with 9 bases left between them. Germline V gives CDR1 SGHRS, CDR2 YFSETQ.

A few counts support this clone. The chain links TRBV19 to TRBJ1-1; D possibly corresponds to TRBD1 (5 bases). The germline V gene has CDR1 LNHDA and CDR2 SQIVND (reference sequence). CDR3 size: 14 residues. Trimming pared 6 bases from V and 8 bases from J, leaving 19 bases between. In nucleotides, the CDR3 is TGTGCCAGTAGGAAAGACAGAGGTAGGGGCGAAGCTTTCTTT. Protein product: CASRKDRGRGEAFF. Variable domain in full (rest from reference TRBV19 and TRBJ1-1): DGGITQSPKYLFRKEGQNVTLSCEQNLNHDAMYWYRQDPGQGLRLIYYSQIVNDFQKGDIAEGYSVSREKKESFPLTVTSAQKNPTAFYLCASRKDRGRGEAFFGQGTRLTVV.

This clone was observed a few times. This chain joins TRBV6-1 and TRBJ1-1, with D hard to call. In germline, CDR1 is MNHNS, CDR2 SASEGT. The CDR3 is 12 amino acids. The V end was cut by 8 bases, the J end by 3 bases, with 10 bases between. The CDR3 sequence: CASLFQYTEAFF. CDR3 bases: TGTGCCAGCCTTTTTCAGTACACTGAAGCTTTCTTT.